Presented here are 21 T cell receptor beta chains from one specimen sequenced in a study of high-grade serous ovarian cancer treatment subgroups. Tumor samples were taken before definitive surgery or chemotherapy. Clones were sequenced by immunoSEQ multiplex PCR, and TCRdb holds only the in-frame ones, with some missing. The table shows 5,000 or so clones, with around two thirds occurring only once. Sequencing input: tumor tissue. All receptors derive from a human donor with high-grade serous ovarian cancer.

The CDR3: CASSLVPDAMNTEAFF. As DNA, the CDR3 is TGCGCCAGCAGCTTGGTACCCGATGCTATGAACACTGAAGCTTTCTTT. V and J are TRBV5-1 and TRBJ1-1; D uncertain. The V end lost 0 bases, the J end lost 0 bases, and 12 bases lay between the germline ends. The CDR3 loop spans 16 amino acids. The germline V gene encodes CDR1 SGHRS and CDR2 YFSETQ.

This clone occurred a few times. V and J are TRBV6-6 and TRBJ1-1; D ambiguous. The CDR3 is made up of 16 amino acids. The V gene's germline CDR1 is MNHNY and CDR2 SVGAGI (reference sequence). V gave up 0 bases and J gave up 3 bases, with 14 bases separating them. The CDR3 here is CASSYSITTGYTEAFF. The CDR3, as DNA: TGTGCCAGCAGTTACTCGATAACAACGGGGTACACTGAAGCTTTCTTT.

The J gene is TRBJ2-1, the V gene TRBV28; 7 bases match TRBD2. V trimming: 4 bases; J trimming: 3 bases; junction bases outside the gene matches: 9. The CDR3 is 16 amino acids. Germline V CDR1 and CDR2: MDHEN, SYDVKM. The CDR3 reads CASSYPGEGRYNEQFF. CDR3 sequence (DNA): TGTGCCAGCAGTTACCCCGGGGAGGGGCGCTACAATGAGCAGTTCTTC.

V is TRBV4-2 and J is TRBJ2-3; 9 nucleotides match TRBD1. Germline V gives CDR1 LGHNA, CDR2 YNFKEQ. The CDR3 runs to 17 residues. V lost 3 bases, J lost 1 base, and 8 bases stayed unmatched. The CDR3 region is CASSQLPGQGGTDTQYF. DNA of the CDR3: TGTGCCAGCAGCCAGTTACCGGGACAGGGTGGCACAGATACGCAGTATTTT.

DNA of the CDR3: TGTGCCAGCAGCCTAACAGGGGACGGGAATTCACCCCTCCACTTT. It specifies CASSLTGDGNSPLHF. The rearrangement joins TRBV9 to TRBJ1-6; 7 bases agree with TRBD1. There are 15 residues in the CDR3. Germline loops: CDR1 SGDLS, CDR2 YYNGEE. V lost 4 bases and J lost 7; bases outside the gene matches: 8.

The chain's CDR3 is CASSLVLSLTSGGELFF. DNA of the CDR3: TGTGCCAGCAGCTTAGTTTTGAGTCTCACCTCAGGAGGGGAGCTGTTTTTT. The chain combines TRBV13 with TRBJ2-2; D is unclear. Trimming removed 1 base at V and 8 bases at J, with 20 bases between. Germline CDR1 reads PRHDT; CDR2 reads FYEKMQ (reference sequence). CDR3 length equals 17 residues.

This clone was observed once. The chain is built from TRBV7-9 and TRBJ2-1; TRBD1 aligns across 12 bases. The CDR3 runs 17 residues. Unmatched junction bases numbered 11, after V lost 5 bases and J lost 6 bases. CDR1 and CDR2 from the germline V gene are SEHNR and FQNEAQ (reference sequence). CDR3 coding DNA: TGTGCCAGCAGCCCTATAAGGGGACAGGGGGCCTCCAATGAGCAGTTCTTC. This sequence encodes CASSPIRGQGASNEQFF.

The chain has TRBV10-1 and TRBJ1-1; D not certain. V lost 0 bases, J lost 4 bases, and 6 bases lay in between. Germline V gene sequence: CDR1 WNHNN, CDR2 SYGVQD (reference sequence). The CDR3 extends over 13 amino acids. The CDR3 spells CASSESLVTEAFF. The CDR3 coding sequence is TGCGCCAGCAGTGAGTCTTTGGTCACTGAAGCTTTCTTT.

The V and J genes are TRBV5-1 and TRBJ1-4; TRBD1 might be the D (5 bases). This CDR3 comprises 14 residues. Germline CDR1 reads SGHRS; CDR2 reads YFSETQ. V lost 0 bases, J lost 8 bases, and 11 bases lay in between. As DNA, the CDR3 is TGCGCCAGCAGCTTGGGTGGCAGGGAAGAAAAACTGTTTTTT. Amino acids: CASSLGGREEKLFF. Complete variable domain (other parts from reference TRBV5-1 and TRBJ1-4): KAGVTQTPRYLIKTRGQQVTLSCSPISGHRSVSWYQQTPGQGLQFLFEYFSETQRNKGNFPGRFSGRQFSNSRSEMNVSTLELGDSALYLCASSLGGREEKLFFGSGTQLSVL.

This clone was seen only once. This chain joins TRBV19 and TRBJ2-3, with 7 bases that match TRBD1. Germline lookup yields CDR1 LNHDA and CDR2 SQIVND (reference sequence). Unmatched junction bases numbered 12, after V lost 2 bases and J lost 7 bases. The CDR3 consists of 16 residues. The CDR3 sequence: CASSINRDRQTYTQYF. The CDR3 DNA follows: TGTGCCAGTAGTATAAACCGGGACAGACAGACTTATACGCAGTATTTT.

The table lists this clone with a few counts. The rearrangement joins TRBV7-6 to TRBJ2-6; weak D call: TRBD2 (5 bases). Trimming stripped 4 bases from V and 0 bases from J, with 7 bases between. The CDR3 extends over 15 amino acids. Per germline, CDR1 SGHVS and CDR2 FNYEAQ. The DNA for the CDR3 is TGTGCCAGCAGCTCCACTAGCTCTGGGGCCAACGTCCTGACTTTC. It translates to CASSSTSSGANVLTF.

The CDR3 loop reads CASSHGGGRGSNQPQHF. DNA of the CDR3: TGCGCCAGCAGCCACGGAGGGGGCAGGGGGAGCAATCAGCCCCAGCATTTT. The chain combines TRBV4-1 with TRBJ1-5; 7 nucleotides agree with TRBD1. CDR3 length: 17 amino acids. J was trimmed by 1 base and V by 3 bases; bases with no gene match: 9. Germline assignment: CDR1 MGHRA and CDR2 YSYEKL.

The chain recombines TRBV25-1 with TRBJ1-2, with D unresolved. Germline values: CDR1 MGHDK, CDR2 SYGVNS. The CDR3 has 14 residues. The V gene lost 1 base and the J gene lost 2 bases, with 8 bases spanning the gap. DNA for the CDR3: TGTGCCAGCAGTGAATCGGGAGGGAACTATGGCTACACCTTC. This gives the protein CASSESGGNYGYTF.

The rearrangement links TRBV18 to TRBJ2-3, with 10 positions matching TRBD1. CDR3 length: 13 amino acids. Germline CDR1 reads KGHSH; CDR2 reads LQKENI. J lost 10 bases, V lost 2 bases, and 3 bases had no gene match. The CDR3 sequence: CASSPRDRGSQYF. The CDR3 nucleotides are TGTGCCAGCTCACCAAGGGACAGGGGTTCGCAGTATTTT.

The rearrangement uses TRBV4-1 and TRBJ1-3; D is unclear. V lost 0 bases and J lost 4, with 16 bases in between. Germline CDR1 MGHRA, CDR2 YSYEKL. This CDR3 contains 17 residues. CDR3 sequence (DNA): TGCGCCAGCAGCCAAGATAGTGAGGAGTTCTCCGGAAACACCATATATTTT. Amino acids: CASSQDSEEFSGNTIYF.

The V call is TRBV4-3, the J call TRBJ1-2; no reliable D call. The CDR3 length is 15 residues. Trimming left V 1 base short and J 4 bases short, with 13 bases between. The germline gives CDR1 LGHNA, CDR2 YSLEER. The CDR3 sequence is CASSQGGNLGYGYTF. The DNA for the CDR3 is TGCGCCAGCAGCCAAGGGGGAAACCTGGGCTATGGCTACACCTTC.

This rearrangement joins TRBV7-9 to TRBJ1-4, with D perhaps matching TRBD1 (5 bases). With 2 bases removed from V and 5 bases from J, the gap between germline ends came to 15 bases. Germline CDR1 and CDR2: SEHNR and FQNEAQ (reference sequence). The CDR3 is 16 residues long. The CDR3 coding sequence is TGTGCCAGCAGCTTACCTATAAGGGACCTAAATGAAAAACTGTTTTTT. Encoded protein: CASSLPIRDLNEKLFF.

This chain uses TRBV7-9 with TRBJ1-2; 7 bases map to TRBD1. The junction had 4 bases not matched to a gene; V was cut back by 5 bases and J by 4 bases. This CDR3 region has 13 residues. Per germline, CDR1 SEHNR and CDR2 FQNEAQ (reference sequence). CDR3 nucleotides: TGTGCCAGCAGCCAAGACAGGGCCTATGGCTACACCTTC. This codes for CASSQDRAYGYTF.

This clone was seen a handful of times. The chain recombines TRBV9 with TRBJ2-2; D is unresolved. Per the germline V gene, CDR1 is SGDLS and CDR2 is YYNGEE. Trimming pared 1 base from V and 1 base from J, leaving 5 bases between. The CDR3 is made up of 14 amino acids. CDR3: CASSVTLNTGELFF. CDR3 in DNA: TGTGCCAGCAGCGTAACTTTGAACACCGGGGAGCTGTTTTTT. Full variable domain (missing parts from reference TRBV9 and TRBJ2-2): DSGVTQTPKHLITATGQRVTLRCSPRSGDLSVYWYQQSLDQGLQFLIQYYNGEERAKGNILERFSAQQFPDLHSELNLSSLELGDSALYFCASSVTLNTGELFFGEGSRLTVL.

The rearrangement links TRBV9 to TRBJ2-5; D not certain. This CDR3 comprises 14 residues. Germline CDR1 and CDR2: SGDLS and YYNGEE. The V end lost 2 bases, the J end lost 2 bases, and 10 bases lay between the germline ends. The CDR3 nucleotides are TGTGCCAGCAGCGTGCGCGGAGTACAAGAGACCCAGTACTTC. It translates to CASSVRGVQETQYF.

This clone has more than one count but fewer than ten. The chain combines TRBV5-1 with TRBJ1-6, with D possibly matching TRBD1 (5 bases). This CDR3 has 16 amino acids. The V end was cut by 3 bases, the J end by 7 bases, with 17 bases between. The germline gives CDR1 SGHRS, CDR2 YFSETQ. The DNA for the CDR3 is TGCGCCAGCAGCTCCCGCGAGGGACGGGCGAATTCACCCCTCCACTTT. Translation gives CASSSREGRANSPLHF.